The rows below give T cell receptor beta chains drawn from one sample of a study of control samples from healthy donors and cancer patients. The table came from immunoSEQ multiplex PCR; TCRdb's copy has only in-frame clones and leaves some out. This sample yields roughly 90,000 clones, of which approximately 95% are seen a single time; around 1.5% belongs to the top ten. Sample: blood. The receptors come from a woman in her 30s in good health. The CDR3 runs from the conserved cysteine through the conserved F or W. D genes are given only for firm matches. A clone size is listed for some rows: how often the clone was seen (once, few, many), or a class if it is expanded.

CDR3	DNA	J	V	D	size	length
CSVPPFGGFADTQYF	TGCAGCGTTCCACCTTTCGGGGGATTTGCAGATACGCAGTATTTT	TRBJ2-3	TRBV29-1	NA	once	15
CASSDGTAGQETQYF	TGTGCCAGCAGTGACGGGACAGCCGGGCAAGAGACCCAGTACTTC	TRBJ2-5	TRBV2	TRBD1	NA	15
CSVETTGADTQYF	TGCAGCGTTGAAACGACAGGGGCAGATACGCAGTATTTT	TRBJ2-3	TRBV29-1	TRBD1	once	13
CASRLGGHYYTDTQYF	TGTGCAAGTCGCCTCGGGGGGCACTACTACACAGATACGCAGTATTTT	TRBJ2-3	TRBV12-2	NA	NA	16
CASSSGAGLPSLYNEQFF	TGTGCCAGCAGCTCAGGTGCCGGACTCCCCTCTCTCTACAATGAGCAGTTCTTC	TRBJ2-1	TRBV7-9	NA	once	18
CASWHLHPHKVGHVLTF	TGTGCCAGCTGGCACCTTCATCCACACAAAGTCGGGCACGTCCTGACTTTC	TRBJ2-6	TRBV5-8	NA	NA	17
CASSLAGSLNTEAFF	TGTGCCAGCAGCTTAGCTGGGAGCCTGAACACTGAAGCTTTCTTT	TRBJ1-1	TRBV7-9	NA	NA	15
CASSEFSGRDYEQYF	TGTGCCAGCAGTGAATTCAGTGGGAGGGACTACGAGCAGTACTTC	TRBJ2-7	TRBV2	TRBD2	NA	15
CSAGTVGIQYF	TGCAGTGCCGGGACAGTTGGTATTCAGTACTTC	TRBJ2-4	TRBV20-1	TRBD1	NA	11
CAISESRGVGEKLFF	TGTGCCATCAGTGAGTCGAGAGGGGTGGGTGAAAAACTGTTTTTT	TRBJ1-4	TRBV10-3	NA	once	15
CASSPLTQRGSGYTF	TGTGCCAGCAGCCCCCTGACCCAACGAGGTTCTGGCTACACCTTC	TRBJ1-2	TRBV14	NA	NA	15
CASSLGSGQETQYF	TGCGCCAGCAGCTTGGGTAGCGGCCAAGAGACCCAGTACTTC	TRBJ2-5	TRBV5-1	NA	NA	14
CASSPQGLSYEQYF	TGTGCCAGCTCACCACAGGGGCTCTCCTACGAGCAGTACTTC	TRBJ2-7	TRBV18	NA	NA	14
CATSDLMVAGGSSSYEQYF	TGTGCCACCAGTGATTTGATGGTAGCGGGAGGGTCATCCTCCTACGAGCAGTACTTC	TRBJ2-7	TRBV24-1	TRBD2	NA	19
CASSLQTNEKLFF	TGTGCCAGCAGCCTGCAGACGAATGAAAAACTGTTTTTT	TRBJ1-4	TRBV7-2	NA	NA	13
CASSSPLAGRERQETQYF	TGCGCCAGCAGCTCCCCCCTAGCGGGTAGGGAGAGACAAGAGACCCAGTACTTC	TRBJ2-5	TRBV5-1	TRBD2	NA	18
CASSQGRVAAWGRNTIYF	TGCGCCAGCAGCCAAGGACGCGTGGCGGCGTGGGGCAGAAACACCATATATTTT	TRBJ1-3	TRBV4-1	NA	NA	18
CASSQPSTDTQYF	TGTGCCAGCTCACAGCCGAGCACAGATACGCAGTATTTT	TRBJ2-3	TRBV18	NA	NA	13
CASSPLSGSANEQFF	TGTGCCAGCAGCCCGCTGAGTGGGTCAGCCAATGAGCAGTTCTTC	TRBJ2-1	TRBV3-1/TRBV3-2	NA	NA	15
CASSLVLGGANSENIQYF	TGTGCCAGCAGCTTAGTCCTAGGGGGGGCCAATTCTGAAAACATTCAGTACTTC	TRBJ2-4	TRBV7-2	NA	NA	18
CASRERNGPLNEQYF	TGTGCCAGTAGGGAGCGGAACGGCCCCCTGAACGAGCAGTACTTC	TRBJ2-7	TRBV19	NA	NA	15
CASGSYYNEQFF	TGTGCCAGCGGGAGTTATTACAATGAGCAGTTCTTC	TRBJ2-1	TRBV6-5	NA	NA	12
CASSQAGTGNGYTF	TGCGCCAGCAGCCAAGCCGGGACAGGGAACGGCTACACCTTC	TRBJ1-2	TRBV4-1	TRBD1	NA	14
CASSTPSGVIYNEQFF	TGTGCCAGCAGCACACCTTCGGGGGTGATATACAATGAGCAGTTCTTC	TRBJ2-1	TRBV11-2	NA	few	16
CASSLLGGETQYF	TGCGCCAGCAGCTTGTTGGGGGGGGAGACCCAGTACTTC	TRBJ2-5	TRBV5-1	TRBD2	NA	13
CASSLGPTDTEAFF	TGCGCCAGCAGCTTGGGACCGACAGACACTGAAGCTTTCTTT	TRBJ1-1	TRBV5-1	NA	NA	14